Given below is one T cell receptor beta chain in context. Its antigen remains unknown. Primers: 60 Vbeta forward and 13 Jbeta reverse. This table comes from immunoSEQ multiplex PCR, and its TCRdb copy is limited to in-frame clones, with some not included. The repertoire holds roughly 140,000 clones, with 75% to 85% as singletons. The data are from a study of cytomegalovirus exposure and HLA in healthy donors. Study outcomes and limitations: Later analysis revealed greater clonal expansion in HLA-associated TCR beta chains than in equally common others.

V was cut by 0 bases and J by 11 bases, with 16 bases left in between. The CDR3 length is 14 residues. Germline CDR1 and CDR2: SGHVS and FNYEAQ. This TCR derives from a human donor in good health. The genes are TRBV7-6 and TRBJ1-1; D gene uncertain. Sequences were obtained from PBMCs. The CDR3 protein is CASSLADGESGAFF. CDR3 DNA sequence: TGTGCCAGCAGCTTAGCCGATGGGGAGAGCGGGGCTTTCTTT.